This T cell receptor (beta chain) originates from a study of blood T cell repertoires in COVID-19. Background on the study: There were acute and convalescent COVID-19 samples, and they came from the United States, Italy and Spain. PBMCs, B-cell-depleted T cells, or T cells were the source of the cDNA or gDNA that made up the material.

In the original workflow: How many nucleated cells were present was estimated from reference gene primer amplification. TCRdb's table, derived via immunoSEQ multiplex PCR, lists solely in-frame clones and lacks some. V and J calls and clone size follow that table, whereas D and trimming were derived from the DNA. The sample holds tens of thousands of clones, about four fifths seen once. Deletions cut 2 bases from V and 4 bases from J, with 11 bases between. The germline V gene has CDR1 MNHNY and CDR2 SVGAGI (reference sequence). The length of the CDR3 is 14 residues. Sample: peripheral blood. The sequence derives from a human donor in a cohort sampled during active COVID-19. The chain uses TRBV6-6 and TRBJ1-1; perhaps TRBD1 as D (6 bases). The CDR3 sequence: CASSYARGSTEAFF. DNA of the CDR3: TGTGCCAGCAGTTACGCAAGGGGGAGCACTGAAGCTTTCTTT.